This TCR beta chain stems from a study of OX40 agonist ivuxolimab in advanced cancers. Study as a whole: From roughly 20 to 90 years was the age range, with a mean of approximately 58 years, and roughly 80% were male.

TCRdb's copy holds only in-frame clones and misses some; the assay was immunoSEQ multiplex PCR. Of under 20,000 clones listed, 84% are singletons. Between the trimmed V and J ends, which lost 3 bases and 5 bases, there was a span of 17 bases. CDR3 length equals 15 residues. Germline V lookup: CDR1 MNHEY, CDR2 SVGAGI. The rearrangement uses TRBV6-5 and TRBJ2-7, with D tentatively TRBD1 (6 bases). Specimen: CD4+ or CD8+ T cells sorted from blood, collected in a trial of the OX40 agonist ivuxolimab. This sequence originates from an adult with an advanced solid tumor such as melanoma, head and neck, liver or kidney cancer. The CDR3 nucleotides read TGTGCCAGCAGTTATTTGGGGGCCGAACTCAACGAGCAGTACTTC. Amino acid sequence: CASSYLGAELNEQYF.